The rows below give T cell receptor beta chains drawn from one sample of a study of blood T cell repertoires in COVID-19. Method: immunoSEQ multiplex PCR; TCRdb's copy keeps in-frame clones and lacks some. The top ten clones hold roughly 1.4% of a sample with roughly 220,000 clones, more than 65% of them seen once. Input material: peripheral blood. These receptors were taken from a woman aged 40-49 years who had recovered from COVID-19. Both conserved end residues are part of each CDR3.

TRBV6-5 | CASRRDRDGGYTF
TRBV10-3 | CAISDPPEKQFF
TRBV5-1 | CASSTGPVGGTDTQYF
TRBV7-2 | CASSQHREHTEAFF
TRBV6-5 | CASSFDSHRYF
TRBV28 | CASSFFLEGRGYGYTF
TRBV2 | CASSLLLAVASTDTQYF
TRBV24-1 | CATSLTGSTDTQYF
TRBV2 | CASNIDGGAIYEQYF
TRBV7-2 | CASSPTSVQETQYF
TRBV19 | CASSIGGLQNNEQFF
TRBV7-9 | CASYTDSYNEQFF
TRBV7-2 | CASSFLAGGGPDTQYF
TRBV9 | CASSKPTGNYGYTF
TRBV5-1 | CASRLHDEAFF
TRBV9 | CASSVGFAGYYEQYF
TRBV7-7 | CASRWIQREQGVAYQETQYF
TRBV6-6 | CASSPPGEKLFF
TRBV6-5 | CASRRTMNTEAFF
TRBV2 | CASKSGGPDTGELFF
TRBV2 | CASSERGQASYNEQFF
TRBV27 | CASRMGGWGTGELFF
TRBV28 | CASTTPQPSAQHF
TRBV19 | CASYPRGLAAYNEQFF
TRBV19 | CASSISRQGEGYTF
TRBV3-1/TRBV3-2 | CASSQDVRGGNTEAFF
TRBV28 | CASTPLGQEKNEQFF
TRBV29-1 | CSVRTDSYEQYF
TRBV13 | CASSLRTGTNEKLFF
TRBV10-3 | CASRRGLEFDEQFF
TRBV7-2 | CASSLRRVGVTEAFF
TRBV24-1 | CATSAVENEQFF
TRBV4-3 | CASSQDGSTDTQYF
TRBV7-9 | CASSHNPLLRTGENTEAFF
TRBV10-3 | CAISQGQETQYF
TRBV7-9 | CASSPGQGSGETQYF
TRBV19 | CASSEGQTTDTQYF
TRBV19 | CASQYRTGPYGYTF
TRBV19 | CASTPGQGGTDTQYF
TRBV10-1 | CASSAGAGQETQYF